This TCR beta chain was captured by sequencing in a study of cytomegalovirus exposure and HLA in healthy donors. The assay was immunoSEQ multiplex PCR, and TCRdb's table has in-frame clones only and misses some. This sample has under 400,000 clones; more than 80% occur once, and the top ten carry under 0.9%. The CDR3 covers 15 residues. V lost 9 bases and J lost 4; bases outside the gene matches: 10. Looked up from germline, CDR1 is LNHNV and CDR2 is YYDKDF (reference sequence). The J gene is TRBJ1-3, the V gene TRBV15, with 9 bases aligning to TRBD1. The TCR comes from a woman aged 18-29 years in good health and CMV-seronegative. Sequencing input: PBMCs. CDR3 amino acids: CATSPTGGVGNTIYF. For the CDR3, the DNA is TGTGCCACATCCCCGACAGGGGGAGTCGGAAACACCATATATTTT.